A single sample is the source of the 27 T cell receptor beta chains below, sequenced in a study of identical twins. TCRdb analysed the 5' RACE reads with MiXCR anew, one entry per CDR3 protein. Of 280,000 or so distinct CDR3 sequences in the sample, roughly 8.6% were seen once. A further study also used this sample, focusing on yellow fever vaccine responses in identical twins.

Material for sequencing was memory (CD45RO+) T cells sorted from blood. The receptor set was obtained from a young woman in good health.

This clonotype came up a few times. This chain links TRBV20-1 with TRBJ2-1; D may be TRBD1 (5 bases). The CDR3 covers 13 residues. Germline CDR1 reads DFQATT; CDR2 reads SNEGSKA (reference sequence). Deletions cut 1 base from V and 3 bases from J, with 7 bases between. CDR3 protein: CSARGQNYNEQFF. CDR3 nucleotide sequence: TGCAGTGCTAGAGGACAGAACTACAATGAGCAGTTCTTC.

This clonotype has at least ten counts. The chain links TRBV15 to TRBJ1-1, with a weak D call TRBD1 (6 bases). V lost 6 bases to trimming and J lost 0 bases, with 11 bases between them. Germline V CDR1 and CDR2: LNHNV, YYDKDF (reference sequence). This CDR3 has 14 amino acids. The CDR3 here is CATSNRALNTEAFF. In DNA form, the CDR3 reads TGTGCCACCAGTAACAGGGCTCTGAACACTGAAGCTTTCTTT.

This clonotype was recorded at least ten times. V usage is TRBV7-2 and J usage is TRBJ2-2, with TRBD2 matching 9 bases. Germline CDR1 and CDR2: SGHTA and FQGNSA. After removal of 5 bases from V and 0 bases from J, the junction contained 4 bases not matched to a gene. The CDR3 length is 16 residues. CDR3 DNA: TGTGCCAGCAGCCTTCGACTAGCGGCGAACACCGGGGAGCTGTTTTTT. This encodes CASSLRLAANTGELFF.

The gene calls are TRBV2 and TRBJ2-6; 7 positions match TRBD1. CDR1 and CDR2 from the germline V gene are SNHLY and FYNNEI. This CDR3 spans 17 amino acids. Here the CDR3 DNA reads TGTACCTGCAGACCGACAGGGTCCTTCTCTGGGGCCAACGTCCTGACTTTC. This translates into CTCRPTGSFSGANVLTF.

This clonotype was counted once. The CDR3 region is CASSNGQATSTDTQYF. CDR3 nucleotides: TGCGCCAGCAGCAACGGACAAGCTACTAGCACAGATACGCAGTATTTT. The chain is built from TRBV5-1 and TRBJ2-3; D may be TRBD1 (5 bases). V lost 4 bases, J lost 0 bases, and 15 bases lay in between. The CDR3 covers 16 residues. The germline CDR1 and CDR2 sequences are SGHRS and YFSETQ.

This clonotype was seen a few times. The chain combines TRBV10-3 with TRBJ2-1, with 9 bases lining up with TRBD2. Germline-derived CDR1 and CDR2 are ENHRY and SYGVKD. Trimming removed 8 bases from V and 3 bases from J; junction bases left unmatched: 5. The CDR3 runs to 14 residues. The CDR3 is CAILAGEGYNEQFF. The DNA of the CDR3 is TGTGCCATCTTAGCGGGAGAAGGCTACAATGAGCAGTTCTTC.

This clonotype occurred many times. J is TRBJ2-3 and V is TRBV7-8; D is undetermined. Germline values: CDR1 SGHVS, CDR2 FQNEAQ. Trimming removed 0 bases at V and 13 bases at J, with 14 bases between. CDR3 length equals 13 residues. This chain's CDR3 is CASSLAMTGQEYF. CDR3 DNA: TGTGCCAGCAGCTTAGCGATGACGGGTCAGGAGTATTTT.

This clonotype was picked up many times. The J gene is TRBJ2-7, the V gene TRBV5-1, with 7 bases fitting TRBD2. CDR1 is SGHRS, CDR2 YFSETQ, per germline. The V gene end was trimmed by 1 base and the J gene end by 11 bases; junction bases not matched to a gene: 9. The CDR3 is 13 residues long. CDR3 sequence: CASSLRAAGEKYF. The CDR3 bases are TGCGCCAGCAGCTTGCGTGCGGCGGGAGAAAAGTACTTC.

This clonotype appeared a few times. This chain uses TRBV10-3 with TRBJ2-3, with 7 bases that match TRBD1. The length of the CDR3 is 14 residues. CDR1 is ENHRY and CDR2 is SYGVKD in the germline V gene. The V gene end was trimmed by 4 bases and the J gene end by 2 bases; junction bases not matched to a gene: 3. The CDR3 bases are TGTGCCATCAGTGGAGGACAGGACACAGATACGCAGTATTTT. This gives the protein CAISGGQDTDTQYF.

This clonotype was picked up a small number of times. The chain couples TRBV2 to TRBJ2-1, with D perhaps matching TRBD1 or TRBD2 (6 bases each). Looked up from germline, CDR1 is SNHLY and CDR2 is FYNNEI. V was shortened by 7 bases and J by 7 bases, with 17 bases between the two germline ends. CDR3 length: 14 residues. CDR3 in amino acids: CASKGDGGGNEQFF. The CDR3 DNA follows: TGTGCCAGCAAAGGTGACGGAGGGGGAAATGAGCAGTTCTTC. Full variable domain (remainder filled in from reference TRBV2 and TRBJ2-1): EPEVTQTPSHQVTQMGQEVILRCVPISNHLYFYWYRQILGQKVEFLVSFYNNEISEKSEIFDDQFSVERPDGSNFTLKIRSTKLEDSAMYFCASKGDGGGNEQFFGPGTRLTVL.

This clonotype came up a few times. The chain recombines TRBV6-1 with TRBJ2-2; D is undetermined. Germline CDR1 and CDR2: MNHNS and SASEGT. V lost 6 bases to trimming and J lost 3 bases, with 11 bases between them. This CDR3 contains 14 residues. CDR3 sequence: CASSRVLDTGELFF. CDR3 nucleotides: TGTGCCAGCAGCCGGGTCCTCGACACCGGGGAGCTGTTTTTT.

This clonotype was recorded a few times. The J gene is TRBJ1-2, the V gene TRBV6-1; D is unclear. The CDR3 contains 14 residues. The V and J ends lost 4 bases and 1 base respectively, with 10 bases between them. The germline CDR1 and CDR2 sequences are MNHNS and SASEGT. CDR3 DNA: TGTGCCAGCAGTGCCTCACGGTATAACTATGGCTACACCTTC. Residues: CASSASRYNYGYTF.

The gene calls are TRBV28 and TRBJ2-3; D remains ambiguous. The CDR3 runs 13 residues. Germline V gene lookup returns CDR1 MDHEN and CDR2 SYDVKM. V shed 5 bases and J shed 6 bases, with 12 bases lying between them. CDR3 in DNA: TGTGCCAGCAGTACCCGGTTGCCGGATACGCAGTATTTT. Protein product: CASSTRLPDTQYF.

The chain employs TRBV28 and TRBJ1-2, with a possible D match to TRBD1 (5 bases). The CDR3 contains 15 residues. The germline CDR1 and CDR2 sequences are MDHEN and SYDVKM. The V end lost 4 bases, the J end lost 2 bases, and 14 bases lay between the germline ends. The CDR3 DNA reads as TGTGCCAGCAGTTGGAGGGGATCAGGGAACTATGGCTACACCTTC. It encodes CASSWRGSGNYGYTF.

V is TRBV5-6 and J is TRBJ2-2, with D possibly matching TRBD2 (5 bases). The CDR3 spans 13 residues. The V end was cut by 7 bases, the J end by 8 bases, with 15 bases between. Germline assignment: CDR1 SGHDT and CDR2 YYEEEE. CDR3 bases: TGTGCCAGCTTAACAAGGTCGGGGGGGGAGCTGTTTTTT. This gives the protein CASLTRSGGELFF.

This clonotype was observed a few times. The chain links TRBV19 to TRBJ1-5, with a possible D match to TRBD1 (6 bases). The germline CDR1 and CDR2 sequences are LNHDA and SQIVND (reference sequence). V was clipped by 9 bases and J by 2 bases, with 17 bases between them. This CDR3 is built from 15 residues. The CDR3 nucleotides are TGTGCCAGCCGCCCCGGGACACTGGGCAATCAGCCCCAGCATTTT. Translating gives CASRPGTLGNQPQHF. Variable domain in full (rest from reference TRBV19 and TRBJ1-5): DGGITQSPKYLFRKEGQNVTLSCEQNLNHDAMYWYRQDPGQGLRLIYYSQIVNDFQKGDIAEGYSVSREKKESFPLTVTSAQKNPTAFYLCASRPGTLGNQPQHFGDGTRLSIL.

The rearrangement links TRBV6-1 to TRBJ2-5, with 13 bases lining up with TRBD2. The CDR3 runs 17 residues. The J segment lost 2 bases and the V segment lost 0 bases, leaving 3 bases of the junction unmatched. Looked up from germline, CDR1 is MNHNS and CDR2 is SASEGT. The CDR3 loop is CASSEALGLAGQETQYF. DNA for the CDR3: TGTGCCAGCAGTGAAGCGTTGGGACTAGCGGGGCAAGAGACCCAGTACTTC.

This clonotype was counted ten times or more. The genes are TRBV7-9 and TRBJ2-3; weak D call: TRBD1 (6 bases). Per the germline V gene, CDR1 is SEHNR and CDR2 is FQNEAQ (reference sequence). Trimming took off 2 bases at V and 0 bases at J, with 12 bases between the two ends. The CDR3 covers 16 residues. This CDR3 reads CASSLIFGTSTDTQYF. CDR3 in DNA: TGTGCCAGCAGCTTAATTTTTGGGACAAGCACAGATACGCAGTATTTT.

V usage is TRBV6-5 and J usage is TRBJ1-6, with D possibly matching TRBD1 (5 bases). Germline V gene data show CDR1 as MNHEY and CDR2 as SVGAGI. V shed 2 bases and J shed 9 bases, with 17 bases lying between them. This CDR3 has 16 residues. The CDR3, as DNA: TGTGCCAGCAGTTACCTACGGGGCGGGGCTGTTTCACCCCTCCACTTT. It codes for CASSYLRGGAVSPLHF.

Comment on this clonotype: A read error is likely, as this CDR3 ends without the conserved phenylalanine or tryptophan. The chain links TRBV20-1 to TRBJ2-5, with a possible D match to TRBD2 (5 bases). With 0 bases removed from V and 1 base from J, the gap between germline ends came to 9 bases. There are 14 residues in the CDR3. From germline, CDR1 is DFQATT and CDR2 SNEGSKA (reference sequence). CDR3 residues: CSARDGGLQETQYS. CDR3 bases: TGCAGTGCTAGAGATGGAGGTCTCCAAGAGACCCAGTACTCC.

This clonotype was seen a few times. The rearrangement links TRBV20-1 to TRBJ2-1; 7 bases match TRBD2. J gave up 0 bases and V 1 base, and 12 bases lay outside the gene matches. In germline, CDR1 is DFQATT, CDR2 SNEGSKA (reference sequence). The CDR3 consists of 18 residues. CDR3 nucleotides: TGCAGTGCTAGAGGTCATACGGGAGGACTGAGCTCCTACAATGAGCAGTTCTTC. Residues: CSARGHTGGLSSYNEQFF.

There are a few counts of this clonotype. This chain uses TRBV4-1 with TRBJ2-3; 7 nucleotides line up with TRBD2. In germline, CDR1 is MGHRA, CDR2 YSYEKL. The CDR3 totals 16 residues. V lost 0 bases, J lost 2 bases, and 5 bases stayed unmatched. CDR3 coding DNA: TGCGCCAGCAGCCAAGAAGGAAGCGGGGTCACAGATACGCAGTATTTT. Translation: CASSQEGSGVTDTQYF.

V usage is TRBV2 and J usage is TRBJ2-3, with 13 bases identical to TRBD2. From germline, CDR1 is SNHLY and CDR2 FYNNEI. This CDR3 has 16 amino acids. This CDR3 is CVSRTSGSLSTDTQYF. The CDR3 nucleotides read TGTGTCAGTCGGACTAGCGGGAGTCTAAGCACAGATACGCAGTATTTT. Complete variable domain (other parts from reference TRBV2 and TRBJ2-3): EPEVTQTPSHQVTQMGQEVILRCVPISNHLYFYWYRQILGQKVEFLVSFYNNEISEKSEIFDDQFSVERPDGSNFTLKIRSTKLEDSAMYFCVSRTSGSLSTDTQYFGPGTRLTVL.

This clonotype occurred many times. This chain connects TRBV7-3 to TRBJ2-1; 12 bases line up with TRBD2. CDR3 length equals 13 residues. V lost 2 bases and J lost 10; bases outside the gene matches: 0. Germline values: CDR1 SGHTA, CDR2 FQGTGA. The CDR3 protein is CASSLGLAGEQFF. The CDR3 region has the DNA TGTGCCAGCAGCTTAGGACTAGCGGGGGAGCAGTTCTTC.

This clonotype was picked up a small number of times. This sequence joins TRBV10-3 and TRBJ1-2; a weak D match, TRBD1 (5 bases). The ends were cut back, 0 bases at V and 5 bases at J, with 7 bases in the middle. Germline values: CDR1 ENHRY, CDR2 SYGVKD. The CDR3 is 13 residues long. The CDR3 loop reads CAISESPGYGYTF. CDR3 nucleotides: TGTGCCATCAGTGAGTCGCCAGGGTATGGCTACACCTTC.

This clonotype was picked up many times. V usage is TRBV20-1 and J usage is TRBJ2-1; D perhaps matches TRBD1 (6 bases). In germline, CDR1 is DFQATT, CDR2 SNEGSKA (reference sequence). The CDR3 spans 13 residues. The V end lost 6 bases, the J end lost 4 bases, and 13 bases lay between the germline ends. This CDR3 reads CSALGTNYNEQFF. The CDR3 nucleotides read TGCAGTGCCCTTGGGACAAATTACAATGAGCAGTTCTTC.

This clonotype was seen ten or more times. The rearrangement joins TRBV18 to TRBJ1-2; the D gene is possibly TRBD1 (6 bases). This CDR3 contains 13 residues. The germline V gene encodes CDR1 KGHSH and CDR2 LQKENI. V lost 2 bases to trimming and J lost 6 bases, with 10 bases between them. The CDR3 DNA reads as TGTGCCAGCTCACCAGGAGCAGGGGATGGCTACACCTTC. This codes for CASSPGAGDGYTF. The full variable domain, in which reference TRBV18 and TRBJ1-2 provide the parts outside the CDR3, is NAGVMQNPRHLVRRRGQEARLRCSPMKGHSHVYWYRQLPEEGLKFMVYLQKENIIDESGMPKERFSAEFPKEGPSILRIQQVVRGDSAAYFCASSPGAGDGYTFGSGTRLTVV.